What follows are 12 T cell receptor beta chains derived from one specimen sequenced in a study of blood T cells in healthy people across ages. Primed by a sample-barcoded 5' primer and a J-beta primer mix, a second PCR proceeded for roughly 7 to 11 cycles. TCRdb redid the calling of the 5' RACE reads with MiXCR, one entry per CDR3 protein. The table has about 1,800,000 distinct CDR3 sequences, 28% seen once. The sequenced material came from blood. The receptors derive from a woman aged 25 to 39 in good health.

The J gene is TRBJ1-1, the V gene TRBV20-1, with D possibly being TRBD1 (6 bases). The CDR3 covers 12 residues. CDR1 and CDR2 from the germline V gene are DFQATT and SNEGSKA (reference sequence). The V gene lost 1 base and the J gene lost 8 bases, with 11 bases spanning the gap. CDR3 protein: CSARGPGTEAFF. DNA for the CDR3: TGCAGTGCTAGAGGGCCCGGGACAGAAGCTTTCTTT.

This clonotype has a handful of counts. This chain connects TRBV21-1 to TRBJ2-3; no DNA check was done on the table's D call, TRBD1. TRBV21-1 counts as a pseudogene. The CDR3 consists of 16 residues. The CDR3 DNA sequence: TGTGCCAGCACCCGCGGACCGGGGGCCACCACAGATACGCAGTATTTT. Translating it yields CASTRGPGATTDTQYF.

This clonotype was detected only a few times. The V and J genes are TRBV12-3 or TRBV12-4 and TRBJ2-3; 10 bases align to TRBD2. The trim removed 8 bases at V and 3 bases at J, leaving 8 bases unmatched. This CDR3 comprises 15 residues. CDR3 sequence: CASGGGSGRTDTQYF. The CDR3 DNA reads TGTGCCAGCGGTGGGGGTAGCGGGAGGACAGATACGCAGTATTTT.

This clonotype appeared a few times. The chain joins TRBV20-1 to TRBJ2-3; D is ambiguous. This CDR3 is built from 15 residues. Germline values: CDR1 DFQATT, CDR2 SNEGSKA (reference sequence). V was shortened by 1 base and J by 2 bases, with 13 bases between the two germline ends. The CDR3 DNA reads as TGCAGTGCTAGAGGATTCGGTACCTCCACAGATACGCAGTATTTT. Amino acids: CSARGFGTSTDTQYF.

Worth noting for this clonotype: It may be a read error: a sequence one base away is much more abundant. V is TRBV15 and J is TRBJ1-2; D possibly corresponds to TRBD1 (5 bases). The CDR3 runs 15 residues. CDR1 and CDR2 from the germline V gene are LNHNV and YYDKDF (reference sequence). DNA of the CDR3: TGTGCCACCAGCAGACGGGACGGAGGGGTCTATGGCCACACCTTC. Translation: CATSRRDGGVYGHTF.

This clonotype appeared a single time. One end of the junction does not line up with germline, which may come from a read error. The chain combines TRBV3-1 with TRBJ2-5; D is undetermined. Germline CDR1 and CDR2: LGHDT and YNNKEL (reference sequence). The length of the CDR3 is 12 residues. The CDR3 DNA is TGCGCCAGCAGCCAAAGCAACAGTTGGGGGTACTTC. Translating gives CASSQSNSWGYF.

This clonotype was counted many times. This chain connects TRBV5-1 to TRBJ2-7; 9 bases are shared with TRBD1. The CDR3 spans 15 residues. The V segment lost 0 bases and the J segment 6 bases; nucleotides outside the gene matches: 7. Germline V gives CDR1 SGHRS, CDR2 YFSETQ. Written as DNA, the CDR3 is TGCGCCAGCAGCTTGGATCTAGACAGGGGGTTCGAGCAGTACTTC. It yields the protein CASSLDLDRGFEQYF.

This chain joins TRBV20-1 and TRBJ2-5, with 8 bases identical to TRBD1. This CDR3 contains 15 residues. Losses at the gene ends were 5 bases for V and 5 bases for J; bases not matched to a gene: 13. Germline lookup yields CDR1 DFQATT and CDR2 SNEGSKA (reference sequence). Here the CDR3 reads CSAGLDRGDGETQYF. Written as DNA, the CDR3 is TGCAGTGCTGGATTAGACAGGGGAGACGGTGAGACCCAGTACTTC.

The chain uses TRBV6-2 or TRBV6-3 and TRBJ2-1, with unresolved D. CDR3 length: 14 residues. CDR1 MNHEY and CDR2 SVGEGT come from the germline V gene. V lost 6 bases, J lost 0 bases, and 9 bases lay in between. CDR3 coding DNA: TGTGCCAGCAGACTGGTTAGCTCCTACAATGAGCAGTTCTTC. Protein: CASRLVSSYNEQFF.

This clonotype was seen only once. The chain employs TRBV7-2 and TRBJ1-1; tentatively, D is TRBD1 (5 bases). V lost 5 bases, J lost 1 base, and 17 bases lay in between. This CDR3 is built from 16 residues. Per the germline V gene, CDR1 is SGHTA and CDR2 is FQGNSA. CDR3 nucleotides: TGTGCCAGCAGCCCCTATGGCGGGGGGACGAACACTGAAGCTTTCTTT. Protein: CASSPYGGGTNTEAFF.

The CDR3 DNA sequence: TGTGCCAGCAGTTACTCGTCGTCCGGTACCTTC. This codes for CASSYSSSGTF. The chain has TRBV6-2 or TRBV6-3 and TRBJ1-2; D unclear. The CDR3 is made up of 11 amino acids. From germline, CDR1 is MNHEY and CDR2 SVGEGT. Trimming stripped 0 bases from V and 14 bases from J, with 10 bases between.

J is TRBJ1-1 and V is TRBV12-3 or TRBV12-4; perhaps TRBD1 as D (6 bases). The CDR3 sequence is 14 residues long. V was trimmed by 2 bases and J by 4 bases, leaving 11 bases between them. Here the CDR3 DNA reads TGTGCCAGCAGTTTAACAGGGTGGGGCACTGAAGCTTTCTTT. Translating it yields CASSLTGWGTEAFF.